One T cell receptor beta chain is described in this entry. This entry comes from a study of OX40 agonist ivuxolimab in advanced cancers. The protocol was immunoSEQ multiplex PCR, while the TCRdb copy is restricted to in-frame clones and leaves out a portion. The sample holds about 80,000 clones; around 94% are singletons and the top ten take around 4.9%. The ends were cut back, 6 bases at V and 5 bases at J, with 11 bases in the middle. This CDR3 has 13 residues. The germline gives CDR1 MNHEY, CDR2 SMNVEV (reference sequence). J is TRBJ1-5 and V is TRBV27; unclear D gene. The sequencing here drew on CD4+ or CD8+ T cells sorted from blood, taken in a trial of the OX40 agonist ivuxolimab. The clonotype was recovered from an adult with an advanced solid tumor such as melanoma, head and neck, liver or kidney cancer. The CDR3 sequence is CASRPRVHQPQHF. The CDR3 nucleotides are TGTGCCAGCAGACCCCGGGTACATCAGCCCCAGCATTTT.